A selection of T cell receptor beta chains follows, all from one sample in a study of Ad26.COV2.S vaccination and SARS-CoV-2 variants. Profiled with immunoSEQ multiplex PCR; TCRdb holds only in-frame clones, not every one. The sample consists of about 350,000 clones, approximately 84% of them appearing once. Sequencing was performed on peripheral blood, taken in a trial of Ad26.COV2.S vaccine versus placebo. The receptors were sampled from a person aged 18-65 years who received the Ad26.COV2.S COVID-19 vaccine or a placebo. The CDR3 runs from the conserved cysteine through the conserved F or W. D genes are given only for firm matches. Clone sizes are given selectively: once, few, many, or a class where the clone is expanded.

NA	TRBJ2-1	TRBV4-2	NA	TGTGCCAGCAGCCAAGTTCTAGGACAGATGGACAATGAGCAGTTCTTC	CASSQVLGQMDNEQFF
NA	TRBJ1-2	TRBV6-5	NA	TGTGCCACCCTTAGGGACGGGAATTATGGCTACACCTTC	CATLRDGNYGYTF
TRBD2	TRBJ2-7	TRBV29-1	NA	TGCAGCGTTGGACGGACTAGCGGGAGATACGAGCAGTACTTC	CSVGRTSGRYEQYF
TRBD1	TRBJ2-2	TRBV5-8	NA	TGTGCCAGCAGCTTCGGCAGGGGGTACACCGGGGAGCTGTTTTTT	CASSFGRGYTGELFF
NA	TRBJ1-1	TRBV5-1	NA	TGCGCCAGCAGCTGGGCAGAGGACACTGAAGCTTTCTTT	CASSWAEDTEAFF
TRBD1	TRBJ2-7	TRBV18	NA	TGTGCCAGCTCACTAGCCGGGACAGGGGACTACGAGCAGTACTTC	CASSLAGTGDYEQYF
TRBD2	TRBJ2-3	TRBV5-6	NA	TGTGCCAGCAGCAACCGCGTTGGACTAGGCACAGATACGCAGTATTTT	CASSNRVGLGTDTQYF
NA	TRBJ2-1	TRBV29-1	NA	TGCAGCGCTGAACTAGTAGATGAGCAGTTCTTC	CSAELVDEQFF
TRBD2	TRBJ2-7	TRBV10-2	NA	TGCGCCAGCAGTGAGGTGGGACTAGCGGTCGAAAGTGGGTACGAGCAGTACTTC	CASSEVGLAVESGYEQYF
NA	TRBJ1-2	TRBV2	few	TGTGCCAGCGTATCTCGGCACCCAAGTGGCTACACCTTC	CASVSRHPSGYTF
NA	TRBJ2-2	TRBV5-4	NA	TGTGCCAGCAGAACGGCCGGCGCGAACACCGGGGAGCTGTTTTTT	CASRTAGANTGELFF
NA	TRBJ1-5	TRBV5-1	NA	TGCGCCAGCAGCTTGGAGGGAATGCGGGGGAATCAGCCCCAGCATTTT	CASSLEGMRGNQPQHF
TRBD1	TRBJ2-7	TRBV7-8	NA	TGTGCCAGCAGCATAAACAGGGGGAACTACGAGCAGTACTTC	CASSINRGNYEQYF
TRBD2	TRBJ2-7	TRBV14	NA	TGTGCCAGCAGCCGGGGGACTAGCGGGAACTACGAGCAGTACTTC	CASSRGTSGNYEQYF
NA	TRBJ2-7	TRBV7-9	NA	TGTGCCAGCACCAAGCCCCTAGGGAACTACGAGCAGTACTTC	CASTKPLGNYEQYF
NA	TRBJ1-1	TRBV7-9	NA	TGTGCCAGCAGCCCCGGACGGAACACTGAAGCTTTCTTT	CASSPGRNTEAFF
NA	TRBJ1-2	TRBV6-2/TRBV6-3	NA	TGTGCCAGCAGTTACGAGGCCTATGGCTACACCTTC	CASSYEAYGYTF
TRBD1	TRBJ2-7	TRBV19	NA	TGTGCCACCGGGACAGGGGGGAACGAGCAGTACTTC	CATGTGGNEQYF
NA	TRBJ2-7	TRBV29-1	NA	TGCAGCGTAGGCCCAGGAGCGGGCCCCTACGAGCAGTACTTC	CSVGPGAGPYEQYF
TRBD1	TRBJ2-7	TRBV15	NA	TGTGCCACCAGCGGGACAGGTTCCTACGAGCAGTACTTC	CATSGTGSYEQYF
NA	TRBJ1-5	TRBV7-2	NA	TGTGCCAGCAGCTTACTACAGGGAAGTGGCCAGCCCCAGCATTTT	CASSLLQGSGQPQHF
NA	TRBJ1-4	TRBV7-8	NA	TGTGCCAGCAGCCGAGGGTATACACTGGGGGGTGAAAAACTGTTTTTT	CASSRGYTLGGEKLFF
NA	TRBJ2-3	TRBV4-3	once	TGCGCCAGCAGCCAAGGGGCGGGTACAGATACGCAGTATTTT	CASSQGAGTDTQYF
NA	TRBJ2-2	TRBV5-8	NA	TGTGCCAGCTGGGAATCAGGGCCCACCGGGGAGCTGTTTTTT	CASWESGPTGELFF
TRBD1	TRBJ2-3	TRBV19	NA	TGTGCCAGTAGTACCCGACAGGGGTTTGTGACAGATACGCAGTATTTT	CASSTRQGFVTDTQYF
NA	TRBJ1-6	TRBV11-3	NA	TGTGCCAGCAGGAACCCCGGTGGGACCCTAGGTTCACCCCTCCACTTT	CASRNPGGTLGSPLHF
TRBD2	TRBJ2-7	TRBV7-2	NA	TGTGCCAGCAGCTTCCAACTAGCGGGGGGGATCAGCTCCTACGAGCAGTACTTC	CASSFQLAGGISSYEQYF
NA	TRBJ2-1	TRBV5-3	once	TGTGCCAGACTCTGTGAGCAGTTCTTC	CARLCEQFF
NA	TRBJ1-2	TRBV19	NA	TGTGCCAGTAGCGCGGACGGATACTATGGCTACACCTTC	CASSADGYYGYTF
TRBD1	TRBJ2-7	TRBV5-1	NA	TGCGCCAGCAGCTGGGACAGCTACGAGCAGTACTTC	CASSWDSYEQYF
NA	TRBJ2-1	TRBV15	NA	TGTGCCACCAGAGGTAGTCGTCCACTTTACAATGAGCAGTTCTTC	CATRGSRPLYNEQFF
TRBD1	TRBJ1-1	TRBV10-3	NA	TGTGCCATCAGACCGGGACAGGGGAACACTGAAGCTTTCTTT	CAIRPGQGNTEAFF
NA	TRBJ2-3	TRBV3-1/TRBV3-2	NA	TGTGCCAGCAGCCAAGACGGGACTCCCAGGGGGACGCAGTATTTT	CASSQDGTPRGTQYF
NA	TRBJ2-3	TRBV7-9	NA	TGTGCCAGCAGCCCACCTTGGGGGCCCACAGATACGCAGTATTTT	CASSPPWGPTDTQYF
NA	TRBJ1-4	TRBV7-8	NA	TGTGCCAGCAGCTTTACAGGGACCTTTAATGAAAAACTGTTTTTT	CASSFTGTFNEKLFF
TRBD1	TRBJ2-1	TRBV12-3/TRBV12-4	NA	TGTGCCAGCTGCTGGGACAGGCTCAATGAGCAGTTCTTC	CASCWDRLNEQFF
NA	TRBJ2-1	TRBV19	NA	TGTGCCAGTAAACCCGCGAGTGGCTCCTACAATGAGCAGTTCTTC	CASKPASGSYNEQFF
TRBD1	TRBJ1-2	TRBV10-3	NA	TGTGCCATCTCGAAGGGGGCTGAGGGCTACACCTTC	CAISKGAEGYTF
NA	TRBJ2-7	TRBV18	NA	TGTGCCAGCTCACGTACCGGGACCTACGAGCAGTACTTC	CASSRTGTYEQYF
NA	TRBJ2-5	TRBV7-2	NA	TGTGCCAGCAGCGAAGGGGACCAAGAGACCCAGTACTTC	CASSEGDQETQYF
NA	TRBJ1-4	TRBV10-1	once	TGCGCCAGCAGAGAACCCCCGGGCTGCGAAAAACTGTTTTTT	CASREPPGCEKLFF
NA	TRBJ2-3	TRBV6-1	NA	TGTGCCAGCAGTGAATGGCAGGGGATGGGTCGCACAGATACGCAGTATTTT	CASSEWQGMGRTDTQYF
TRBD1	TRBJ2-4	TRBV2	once	TGTGCCAGCAAAACAGGGGGCTGGAACATTCAGTACTTC	CASKTGGWNIQYF
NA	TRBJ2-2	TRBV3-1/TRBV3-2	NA	TGTGCCAGCAGCCAAGTTACTAACAGCGGCAGCACCGGGGAGCTGTTTTTT	CASSQVTNSGSTGELFF
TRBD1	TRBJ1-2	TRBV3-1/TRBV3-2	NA	TGTGCCAGCAGCCAGATGGGACAGTTAAATAATGGCTACACCTTC	CASSQMGQLNNGYTF
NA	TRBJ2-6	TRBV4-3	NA	TGCGCCAGCAGCGCGCACTATGCGGGGTCCGGGGCCAACGTCCTGACTTTC	CASSAHYAGSGANVLTF